These 27 T cell receptor beta chains share one sample of origin, sequenced in a study of beta chain features in type 1 diabetes. Of the isolated RNA, all was reverse transcribed, and so the sequenced material was expressed TCRB transcripts. Here immunoSEQ multiplex PCR was the method, and the copy in TCRdb shows in-frame clones only, minus some. Here the sample spans under 450,000 clones, around 13% being singletons. Material: naive CD4+ T cells from blood. The origin of the receptors is a man between 25 and 39 years old in good health.

This sequence joins TRBV28 and TRBJ1-1; 8 bases agree with TRBD1. V trimming: 5 bases; J trimming: 6 bases; junction bases outside the gene matches: 11. Germline V CDR1 and CDR2: MDHEN, SYDVKM. The CDR3 spans 15 residues. As DNA, the CDR3 is TGTGCCAGCAGTGGGTCAGGGGGCTGGAGCCCTGAAGCTTTCTTT. Translating gives CASSGSGGWSPEAFF.

This chain joins TRBV4-1 and TRBJ2-1; D not certain. The CDR3 has 15 residues. Per the germline V gene, CDR1 is MGHRA and CDR2 is YSYEKL. Deletions cut 1 base from V and 8 bases from J, with 15 bases between. The CDR3 nucleotides read TGCGCCAGCAGCCAAGTATCCGCCAGGATAGATGAGCAGTTCTTC. This translates into CASSQVSARIDEQFF.

The chain has TRBV7-2 and TRBJ1-6; D not certain. Trimming stripped 1 base from V and 9 bases from J, with 7 bases between. This CDR3 region has 13 residues. Per the germline V gene, CDR1 is SGHTA and CDR2 is FQGNSA. The CDR3 DNA reads TGTGCCAGCAGCTTAGGGCGGGGTTCACCCCTCCACTTT. Protein product: CASSLGRGSPLHF.

Comment on this clone: Sequence at one end of the junction differs from germline and may be a read error. The CDR3 here is CASSVQTGDSIHF. Here the CDR3 DNA reads TGTGCCAGCAGTGTTCAGACAGGGGACAGTATTCACTTC. This chain connects TRBV25-1 to TRBJ2-4; 8 bases match TRBD1. Germline V gives CDR1 MGHDK, CDR2 SYGVNS. This CDR3 spans 13 amino acids. The full variable domain, in which reference TRBV25-1 and TRBJ2-4 provide the parts outside the CDR3, is EADIYQTPRYLVIGTGKKITLECSQTMGHDKMYWYQQDPGMELHLIHYSYGVNSTEKGDLSSESTVSRIRTEHFPLTLESARPSHTSQYLCASSVQTGDSIHFGAGTRLSVL.

The chain uses TRBV5-4 and TRBJ1-2; D not certain. Germline V gene sequence: CDR1 SGHNT, CDR2 YYREEE (reference sequence). This CDR3 comprises 14 residues. With 3 bases removed from V and 0 bases from J, the gap between germline ends came to 9 bases. In DNA, the CDR3 is TGTGCCAGCAGCTCGGGGAGAGCTAACTATGGCTACACCTTC. Translated, it gives CASSSGRANYGYTF.

This clone has only a few counts. The CDR3 region is CSGEFSGRRNYEQYV. The DNA for the CDR3 is TGCAGCGGTGAGTTTTCGGGGCGGAGAAACTACGAGCAGTACGTC. The gene calls are TRBV29-1 and TRBJ2-7; D is possibly TRBD1 or TRBD2 (5 bases each). The CDR3 length is 15 residues. CDR1 and CDR2 from the germline V gene are SQVTM and ANQGSEA. Trimming took 7 bases from V and 3 from J, leaving 22 bases between them.

The chain uses TRBV7-9 and TRBJ1-5, with 11 nucleotides matching TRBD1. Unmatched junction bases numbered 7, after V lost 5 bases and J lost 4 bases. The CDR3 runs to 16 residues. CDR1 SEHNR and CDR2 FQNEAQ come from the germline V gene (reference sequence). This CDR3 reads CASSLGTGGMNQPQHF. The CDR3 nucleotides are TGTGCCAGCAGCCTCGGGACAGGGGGAATGAATCAGCCCCAGCATTTT.

To note about this clone: Its ends do not fully match the called genes, so a read error is possible. The chain couples TRBV29-1 to TRBJ2-3, with TRBD1 matching over 7 bases. The CDR3 consists of 14 residues. Germline V gives CDR1 SQVTM, CDR2 ANQGSEA. CDR3 in DNA: TGCAGCGTCGAAACAGACAGGGCCACAGATGCGCAGTATTTT. This encodes CSVETDRATDAQYF.

V usage is TRBV30 and J usage is TRBJ1-1, with D possibly being TRBD1 (6 bases). Per germline, CDR1 GTSNPN and CDR2 SVGIG (reference sequence). The CDR3 spans 13 residues. Trimming shortened V by 5 bases and J by 0 bases, and 10 bases separated the two germline ends. The CDR3 region has the DNA TGTGCCTGGGCCGGACAGTTGAACACTGAAGCTTTCTTT. This translates into CAWAGQLNTEAFF.

This sequence joins TRBV29-1 and TRBJ1-1; D ambiguous. V shed 8 bases and J shed 4 bases, with 17 bases lying between them. Germline CDR1 is SQVTM and CDR2 is ANQGSEA. The CDR3 has 13 residues. CDR3 DNA: TGCAGCTCGGCGGGTTCAAGGTCCACTGAAGCTTTCTTT. It is translated as CSSAGSRSTEAFF.

This clone was counted a few times. The chain joins TRBV29-1 to TRBJ2-3; D remains unclear. This CDR3 contains 14 residues. The V and J ends lost 3 bases and 6 bases respectively, with 16 bases between them. The germline CDR1 and CDR2 sequences are SQVTM and ANQGSEA. DNA for the CDR3: TGCAGCGTTGACCTTGGGCGACTGACCGATACGCAGTATTTT. Translating it yields CSVDLGRLTDTQYF.

The chain couples TRBV13 to TRBJ2-4; D is perhaps TRBD1 (5 bases). Germline-derived CDR1 and CDR2 are PRHDT and FYEKMQ (reference sequence). This CDR3 is 15 amino acids long. The V end was cut by 4 bases, the J end by 3 bases, with 13 bases between. The CDR3 region is CASSSGQSGKNIQYF. The DNA for the CDR3 is TGTGCCAGCAGCTCCGGACAATCCGGCAAAAACATTCAGTACTTC.

The genes are TRBV12-5 and TRBJ2-2; either TRBD1 or TRBD2 may supply D (5 bases each). The CDR3 loop spans 17 amino acids. Germline V gene data show CDR1 as LGHNT and CDR2 as FRNRAP. V lost 5 bases to trimming and J lost 6 bases, with 22 bases between them. Here the CDR3 reads CASGPFFGGEGSGELFF. CDR3 DNA: TGTGCTAGTGGTCCCTTCTTTGGGGGAGAGGGGTCCGGGGAGCTGTTTTTT.

The chain employs TRBV9 and TRBJ2-1, with a possible D match to TRBD1 (6 bases). Trimming removed 0 bases from V and 6 bases from J, with 10 bases in between. Germline CDR1 is SGDLS and CDR2 is YYNGEE. This CDR3 has 14 residues. The CDR3 DNA is TGTGCCAGCAGCGTAGGAACAGGGAGCAATGAGCAGTTCTTC. Protein: CASSVGTGSNEQFF.

The J gene is TRBJ2-7, the V gene TRBV7-6; possible D gene TRBD2, 5 bases. Trimming cost V 5 bases and J 2 bases, with 13 bases left between them. The CDR3 has 14 amino acids. The V gene's germline CDR1 is SGHVS and CDR2 FNYEAQ. This chain's CDR3 is CASSQNEGAYEQYF. CDR3 DNA sequence: TGTGCCAGCAGCCAGAACGAGGGAGCCTACGAGCAGTACTTC.

This chain joins TRBV29-1 and TRBJ1-2; 8 bases are a match to TRBD1. In germline, CDR1 is SQVTM, CDR2 ANQGSEA. This CDR3 spans 12 amino acids. V dropped 5 bases and J dropped 6; count of bases not matched to a gene: 5. CDR3 in DNA: TGCAGCGTTCGACAGGGGAGGGATGGCTACACCTTC. It translates to CSVRQGRDGYTF.

This clone was detected only a few times. This chain connects TRBV7-2 to TRBJ2-5; 13 bases align to TRBD2. CDR1 and CDR2 from the germline V gene are SGHTA and FQGNSA. V lost 5 bases, J lost 5 bases, and 8 bases stayed unmatched. The CDR3 runs to 16 residues. The CDR3, as DNA: TGTGCCAGCAGCCCCGGACTAGCGGGAGCAAGGGAGACCCAGTACTTC. This translates into CASSPGLAGARETQYF.

The rearrangement joins TRBV6-5 to TRBJ2-5, with 8 nucleotides matching TRBD2. The V gene's germline CDR1 is MNHEY and CDR2 SVGAGI. The CDR3 is made up of 13 amino acids. The trim removed 5 bases at V and 9 bases at J, leaving 8 bases unmatched. CDR3 coding DNA: TGTGCCAGCAGTGCAGCGGGAGAAGGGCCCCAGTACTTC. Protein: CASSAAGEGPQYF.

The chain links TRBV19 to TRBJ2-5; D gene ambiguous. V was clipped by 5 bases and J by 0 bases, with 13 bases between them. Germline V gives CDR1 LNHDA, CDR2 SQIVND (reference sequence). CDR3 size: 15 residues. CDR3 sequence reads: CASSPRSSYQETQYF. In DNA, the CDR3 is TGTGCCAGTAGTCCTAGAAGCAGTTACCAAGAGACCCAGTACTTC.

The genes are TRBV28 and TRBJ2-2; D may be TRBD2 (6 bases). Germline V CDR1 and CDR2: MDHEN, SYDVKM. The CDR3 extends over 15 amino acids. Trimming stripped 6 bases from V and 0 bases from J, with 11 bases between. CDR3 sequence (DNA): TGTGCCAGCAGCCGAGGAGGGGCGAACACCGGGGAGCTGTTTTTT. Its translation: CASSRGGANTGELFF.

This chain connects TRBV13 to TRBJ2-2; tentative D call: TRBD1 (6 bases). This CDR3 is 15 amino acids long. The germline CDR1 and CDR2 sequences are PRHDT and FYEKMQ (reference sequence). The V gene lost 1 base and the J gene lost 4 bases, with 10 bases spanning the gap. CDR3 amino acids: CASSLVGGITGELFF. The CDR3 DNA sequence: TGTGCCAGCAGCTTAGTAGGGGGAATCACCGGGGAGCTGTTTTTT. Full variable domain (outside the CDR3, taken from reference TRBV13 and TRBJ2-2): AAGVIQSPRHLIKEKRETATLKCYPIPRHDTVYWYQQGPGQDPQFLISFYEKMQSDKGSIPDRFSAQQFSDYHSELNMSSLELGDSALYFCASSLVGGITGELFFGEGSRLTVL.

There are a few counts of this clone. V and J are TRBV7-2 and TRBJ2-3; D is perhaps TRBD2 (6 bases). V was clipped by 0 bases and J by 6 bases, with 10 bases between them. CDR1 SGHTA and CDR2 FQGNSA come from the germline V gene. The CDR3 consists of 14 residues. As DNA, the CDR3 is TGTGCCAGCAGCTTAGCGAGGCTAGCGGATACGCAGTATTTT. Residues: CASSLARLADTQYF. The full variable domain, in which reference TRBV7-2 and TRBJ2-3 provide the parts outside the CDR3, is GAGVSQSPSNKVTEKGKDVELRCDPISGHTALYWYRQSLGQGLEFLIYFQGNSAPDKSGLPSDRFSAERTGGSVSTLTIQRTQQEDSAVYLCASSLARLADTQYFGPGTRLTVL.

In DNA, the CDR3 is TGCGCCAGCAGCCTAATGACCGGTTACGAGCAGTACGTC. Its translation: CASSLMTGYEQYV. The genes are TRBV5-1 and TRBJ2-7; D is ambiguous. Per germline, CDR1 SGHRS and CDR2 YFSETQ. The CDR3 runs to 13 residues. V lost 4 bases to trimming and J lost 4 bases, with 12 bases between them.

The chain is built from TRBV9 and TRBJ2-1; D is tentatively TRBD1 or TRBD2 (6 bases each). The CDR3 has 16 amino acids. V dropped 0 bases and J dropped 4 bases, with 14 bases sitting between them. Germline loops: CDR1 SGDLS, CDR2 YYNGEE. The CDR3 nucleotides read TGTGCCAGCAGCGTAGTAGGGACTGGACAGTACAATGAGCAGTTCTTC. Its translation: CASSVVGTGQYNEQFF.

J is TRBJ2-7 and V is TRBV9; perhaps D is TRBD1 or TRBD2 (5 bases each). Germline V gene lookup returns CDR1 SGDLS and CDR2 YYNGEE. Trimming stripped 3 bases from V and 7 bases from J, with 20 bases between. This CDR3 comprises 15 residues. In DNA form, the CDR3 reads TGTGCCAGCAGCGCGACCGGGACGGCCCCTTCTGAGCAGTACTTC. Amino acids: CASSATGTAPSEQYF.

CDR3 loop: CASSRHWGTGLAGDNEQFF. In DNA, the CDR3 is TGTGCCAGCAGCCGCCACTGGGGAACTGGGCTAGCGGGAGACAATGAGCAGTTCTTC. This chain joins TRBV4-2 and TRBJ2-1, with 10 bases lining up with TRBD2. The CDR3 covers 19 residues. Per germline, CDR1 LGHNA and CDR2 YNFKEQ. V shed 4 bases and J 5 bases; nucleotides not matched to a gene: 17.

This clone has only a few counts. At one boundary the junction diverges from the germline segment, which might be a read error. J is TRBJ2-3 and V is TRBV7-2; 8 nucleotides align to TRBD2. The CDR3 spans 12 residues. Germline-derived CDR1 and CDR2 are SGHTA and FQGNSA. The CDR3 is CASSLAAGARLF. DNA for the CDR3: TGTGCCAGCAGCTTAGCAGCGGGGGCCCGACTTTTT.